This TCR beta chain was sequenced in a study of T cells after yellow fever vaccination. General study results and limits: Shared CD4/CD8 clonotypes were a small share, likely from convergent recombination. Peaking faster, on day 5 versus 15, the secondary response was nonetheless weaker.

Production of TCR cDNA was by 5'RACE template switching, which also added a universal primer site and UMIs. Via MiXCR, TCRdb re-called the 5' RACE reads, giving one row per CDR3 protein. The repertoire holds roughly 500,000 distinct CDR3 sequences, with 15% to 20% as singletons. This clonotype was seen only a few times. Its target is not known. The sample here was PBMCs, taken 15 days after the yellow fever booster vaccination. The receptor was isolated from a man aged 25-45 years who received the YFV17D yellow fever vaccine.

This CDR3 is CATSDQWTRPDTQYF. As DNA, the CDR3 is TGTGCCACCAGTGATCAATGGACTCGCCCGGATACGCAGTATTTT. This chain links TRBV24-1 with TRBJ2-3; D is perhaps TRBD2 (5 bases). The V end lost 3 bases, the J end lost 6 bases, and 15 bases lay between the germline ends. The V gene's germline CDR1 is KGHDR and CDR2 SFDVKD. The CDR3 spans 15 residues.